This passage covers 16 T cell receptor beta chains from one sample sequenced in a study of glioma-infiltrating T cells (dated by TCRdb to the mid-2010s). The sequencer was an Illumina MiSeq. TCR alpha and beta CDR3 regions were amplified with the iRepertoire nested amplicon-rescue multiplex PCR (arm-PCR) platform from RNA. The raw public data were reprocessed by TCRdb itself: fastp quality trimming at Q25, MiXCR clonotype calling, in-frame beta chains only. Rows are unified per CDR3 protein, each entry keeping the most common DNA and genes. This sample comprises approximately 20,000 distinct CDR3 sequences, under 30% of them detected only once. The ten biggest clones cover 10% to 15% of the sample. Sequencing was carried out using glioma tissue, nonneoplastic brain tissue, or PBMCs (not recorded which). These receptor sequences come from a human donor with low-grade glioma or glioblastoma, undergoing nonglioma brain surgery, or in good health (not recorded which).

This clonotype has a count of ten or more. The chain links TRBV6-2 or TRBV6-3 to TRBJ2-7; D is unresolved. CDR3 length: 14 residues. Germline CDR1 reads MNHEY; CDR2 reads SVGEGT. Trimming removed 2 bases at V and 0 bases at J, with 8 bases between. The CDR3 DNA sequence: TGTGCCAGCAGTTACACCCAGAGCTCCTACGAGCAGTACTTC. Translating it yields CASSYTQSSYEQYF.

The chain is built from TRBV7-2 and TRBJ1-2; 7 nucleotides agree with TRBD1. CDR3 length: 14 residues. V gave up 3 bases and J gave up 7 bases; unmatched junction bases: 8. The germline V gene has CDR1 SGHTA and CDR2 FQGNSA. CDR3 sequence (DNA): TGTGCCAGCAGCTTTGCCGGGACAGAGGGTGGCTACACCTTC. Amino acid sequence: CASSFAGTEGGYTF.

Note on this clonotype: Its ends do not fully match the called genes, so a read error is possible. The chain has TRBV20-1 and TRBJ2-1, with D unclear. CDR1 and CDR2 (germline): DFQATT, SNEGSKA (reference sequence). CDR3 length: 11 amino acids. CDR3 loop: CSAGSYNERFF. The CDR3 DNA reads as TGCAGTGCTGGGTCCTACAATGAGCGGTTCTTC.

With regard to this clonotype: The conserved closing phenylalanine or tryptophan is absent in this CDR3, likely reflecting a read error. The chain recombines TRBV28 with TRBJ1-1; the D is unclear. V lost 6 bases and J 4 bases, leaving 12 bases between the germline ends. From germline, CDR1 is MDHEN and CDR2 SYDVKM. The CDR3 is made up of 13 amino acids. The CDR3 DNA follows: TGTGCCAGCAGGTCCGCTCGGGTCACTGAAGCTTTCCTT. Translating it yields CASRSARVTEAFL.

This clonotype was seen more than once but under ten times. The chain has TRBV18 and TRBJ2-3; tentative D call: TRBD1 (5 bases). The CDR3 runs to 15 residues. Trimming left V 1 base short and J 3 bases short, with 11 bases between. Germline V gene data show CDR1 as KGHSH and CDR2 as LQKENI. This CDR3 reads CASSPQLQETDTQYF. The DNA of the CDR3 is TGTGCCAGCTCACCACAGCTACAGGAGACAGATACGCAGTATTTT.

As concerns this clonotype: A read error is possible here, since a much larger clone lies one base away. The V gene is TRBV28, the J gene TRBJ2-7; no definite D call. V gave up 1 base and J gave up 11 bases, with 18 bases separating them. CDR3 size: 14 residues. CDR1 is MDHEN and CDR2 is SYDVKM in the germline V gene. The CDR3 bases are TGTGCCAGCAGTTTATATCCAAAAGGAGAGACCAAGTACTTC. Its protein is CASSLYPKGETKYF.

This clonotype was seen a few times. The V and J genes are TRBV12-3 or TRBV12-4 and TRBJ1-1; D unclear. Trimming cost V 1 base and J 8 bases, with 11 bases left between them. The CDR3 covers 13 residues. This CDR3 is CASSLVGGAEAFF. The CDR3 nucleotides are TGTGCCAGCAGTTTAGTGGGAGGTGCCGAAGCTTTCTTT.

This clonotype has at least ten counts. This sequence joins TRBV6-1 and TRBJ2-1; TRBD2 matches 10 bases. The CDR3 is 17 residues long. The V segment lost 5 bases and the J segment 5 bases; nucleotides outside the gene matches: 12. From germline, CDR1 is MNHNS and CDR2 SASEGT. The CDR3 sequence: CASSILLSGGVNNEQFF. The CDR3 DNA sequence: TGTGCCAGCAGTATTCTCTTGAGCGGGGGGGTTAACAATGAGCAGTTCTTC.

Of note for this clonotype: Compared with germline, one end of the junction differs, possibly owing to a read error. The chain links TRBV3-1 to TRBJ2-3; D not certain. Germline lookup yields CDR1 LGHDT and CDR2 YNNKEL (reference sequence). The CDR3 spans 15 residues. The CDR3: CGSSRAQLTGDTQYF. CDR3 sequence (DNA): TGTGGCAGCAGCCGGGCCCAATTGACGGGTGATACGCAGTATTTT.

The table lists this clonotype with a few counts. The junction and the germline gene differ at one end; a read error may be behind it. The V call is TRBV2, the J call TRBJ2-2; 12 nucleotides match TRBD1. Per the germline V gene, CDR1 is SNHLY and CDR2 is FYNNEI. This CDR3 is built from 15 residues. The CDR3 nucleotides are TGTGCCAGCGTGCGGGACAGGGGGCTAACCGAGGAGCTGTTTTTT. Its protein product is CASVRDRGLTEELFF.

This clonotype was counted between two and nine times. The rearrangement uses TRBV7-2 and TRBJ2-1; 9 bases are a match to TRBD2. Germline V gene data show CDR1 as SGHTA and CDR2 as FQGNSA. The CDR3 consists of 15 residues. V was pared by 3 bases and J by 2 bases, with 2 bases of the junction left unmatched. The CDR3 nucleotides read TGTGCCAGCAGCTTTCTAGCGGGGACCTACAATGAGCAGTTCTTC. Residues: CASSFLAGTYNEQFF.

This clonotype has a single count. The CDR3 DNA is TGCAGTGCTCACTGCGGGGGGCAAGAGACCCAGTACTTC. Its translation: CSAHCGGQETQYF. V is TRBV20-1 and J is TRBJ2-5; TRBD2 agrees at 8 bases. V dropped 5 bases and J dropped 2; count of bases not matched to a gene: 4. This CDR3 contains 13 residues. Germline CDR1 DFQATT, CDR2 SNEGSKA (reference sequence).

This clonotype was counted many times. The CDR3: CASSLGTGLSSYEQYF. The CDR3 bases are TGTGCCAGCAGCTTAGGGACTGGCCTCAGCTCCTACGAGCAGTACTTC. The chain combines TRBV7-2 with TRBJ2-7; tentatively, D is TRBD2 (5 bases). The V gene lost 1 base and the J gene lost 0 bases, with 13 bases spanning the gap. Germline CDR1 is SGHTA and CDR2 is FQGNSA. This CDR3 has 16 amino acids.

As regards this clonotype: A read error may produce the germline difference seen at one junction end. The V gene is TRBV16, the J gene TRBJ1-1; D not resolved. The CDR3 spans 13 residues. Germline values: CDR1 KGHSY, CDR2 FQNENV. The CDR3 DNA sequence: TGTGCCAGCAGCCAATCTGATTTCACTAAAGCTTTCTTT. It encodes CASSQSDFTKAFF.

On this clonotype: The junction departs from germline at one end; a sequencing error may be responsible. The CDR3 spells CSARDLAKNIKYF. The DNA for the CDR3 is TGCAGTGCTAGAGACTTAGCCAAAAACATTAAGTACTTC. V is TRBV20-1 and J is TRBJ2-4; D not certain. The CDR3 is made up of 13 amino acids. CDR1 is DFQATT and CDR2 is SNEGSKA in the germline V gene (reference sequence).

This clonotype showed up many times. This rearrangement joins TRBV6-1 to TRBJ2-5; 8 bases are shared with TRBD1. The CDR3 has 14 amino acids. Germline V gene data show CDR1 as MNHNS and CDR2 as SASEGT. Trimming took 6 bases from V and 5 from J; bases not matched to a gene: 8. CDR3 nucleotide sequence: TGTGCCAGCAGGGGGACAGGAACTGGGGAGACCCAGTACTTC. Amino acids: CASRGTGTGETQYF.